Following are 3 T cell receptor beta chains from one sample sequenced in a study of memory CD4+ T cells and cytomegalovirus serostatus. The sort gate was single viable CD3+CD4+CD8-CD45RO+ cells for memory CD4+ T cells. Data came from immunoSEQ multiplex PCR; TCRdb stores just in-frame clones and leaves some out. The profile shows tens of thousands of clones, roughly 72% of them singletons. Sequenced: memory CD4+ T cells from blood. These receptors all come from an adult in good health and CMV-seropositive.

The rearrangement uses TRBV5-1 and TRBJ2-3, with D hard to call. Germline values: CDR1 SGHRS, CDR2 YFSETQ. Between the trimmed V and J ends, which lost 0 bases and 4 bases, there was a span of 12 bases. This CDR3 is 15 amino acids long. The CDR3: CASSLEMGGPDTQYF. The CDR3 DNA is TGCGCCAGCAGCTTGGAAATGGGCGGACCAGATACGCAGTATTTT.

V is TRBV11-2 and J is TRBJ2-3; TRBD1 matches at 9 bases. Looked up from germline, CDR1 is SGHAT and CDR2 is FQNNGV. This CDR3 spans 16 amino acids. J was trimmed by 5 bases and V by 1 base; bases with no gene match: 7. The CDR3 nucleotides read TGTGCCAGCAGCTTAGGTGGGGACAGGGAGTTAGATACGCAGTATTTT. Translated, it gives CASSLGGDRELDTQYF.

This clone was picked up a small number of times. V gene TRBV9 combines with J gene TRBJ2-3; D unclear. The CDR3 spans 13 residues. CDR1 is SGDLS, CDR2 YYNGEE, per germline. Between the trimmed V and J ends, which lost 4 bases and 0 bases, there was a span of 6 bases. The CDR3: CASSTDSTDTQYF. DNA of the CDR3: TGTGCCAGCAGCACTGACAGCACAGATACGCAGTATTTT.